What follows are 31 T cell receptor beta chains derived from one specimen sequenced in a study of OX40 agonist ivuxolimab in advanced cancers. Using immunoSEQ multiplex PCR, the repertoire was profiled, and TCRdb retains in-frame clones only, with some absent. The sample shows over 30,000 clones, more than 75% of them seen only once. Sample: CD4+ or CD8+ T cells sorted from blood, taken in a trial of the OX40 agonist ivuxolimab. These receptors came from an adult with an advanced solid tumor such as melanoma, head and neck, liver or kidney cancer.

The CDR3 protein is CTSSPDLTGPYQETQNQETQYF. DNA of the CDR3: TGCACCAGCAGCCCCGATCTTACAGGACCGTACCAAGAGACGCAAAACCAAGAGACCCAGTACTTC. The chain combines TRBV1 with TRBJ2-5; the table's TRBD1 call for D was not verified on the DNA. TRBV1 represents a pseudogene. The CDR3 is 22 amino acids.

The genes are TRBV7-2 and TRBJ1-5; tentatively, D is TRBD1 (5 bases). Germline-derived CDR1 and CDR2 are SGHTA and FQGNSA. Trimming left V 7 bases short and J 1 base short, with 17 bases between. This CDR3 has 16 amino acids. Here the CDR3 reads CASTPRGQGSNQPQHF. CDR3 bases: TGTGCCAGCACCCCTCGTGGTCAGGGAAGCAATCAGCCCCAGCATTTT.

V is TRBV28 and J is TRBJ2-5; tentatively, D is TRBD1 (6 bases). The J call may be wrong; the DNA end is better matched by TRBJ2-7. The CDR3 length is 14 residues. From germline, CDR1 is MDHEN and CDR2 SYDVKM. CDR3 sequence: CASRSTGQVYEQYF. The CDR3 DNA reads as TGTGCCAGCAGATCAACGGGACAAGTGTACGAGCAGTACTTC.

The V and J genes are TRBV5-4 and TRBJ2-7, with 8 bases that match TRBD2. The germline gives CDR1 SGHNT, CDR2 YYREEE (reference sequence). Losses at the gene ends were 3 bases for V and 7 bases for J; bases not matched to a gene: 9. CDR3 length: 14 amino acids. The chain's CDR3 is CASSSLAALGEQYF. The CDR3 coding sequence is TGTGCCAGCAGCTCACTAGCGGCCCTTGGTGAGCAGTACTTC.

Only one count was recorded for this clone. Written as DNA, the CDR3 is TGTGCCAGCGGACTAGGCAGTCCTTCGGAGCAGTACTTC. Protein: CASGLGSPSEQYF. The chain joins TRBV25-1 to TRBJ2-7; 7 bases align to TRBD2. Germline CDR1 MGHDK, CDR2 SYGVNS. V dropped 8 bases and J dropped 7; count of bases not matched to a gene: 11. The CDR3 length is 13 residues.

The chain employs TRBV7-9 and TRBJ2-5; 9 nucleotides align to TRBD2. Germline-derived CDR1 and CDR2 are SEHNR and FQNEAQ (reference sequence). This CDR3 has 15 amino acids. V gave up 4 bases and J gave up 3 bases; unmatched junction bases: 6. The CDR3 protein is CASSSRGGLEETQYF. The CDR3 DNA reads as TGTGCCAGCAGCTCGCGGGGGGGCTTGGAAGAGACCCAGTACTTC.

This chain uses TRBV10-2 with TRBJ2-3, with 12 bases fitting TRBD2. The CDR3 length is 16 residues. V lost 7 bases, J lost 1 base, and 6 bases stayed unmatched. Germline CDR1 reads WSHSY; CDR2 reads SAAADI. CDR3 in DNA: TGCGCCAGCACCCCCAGACTAGCGGGAGGCACAGATACGCAGTATTTT. Translated, it gives CASTPRLAGGTDTQYF.

The genes are TRBV4-1 and TRBJ1-5; 8 positions match TRBD1. After removal of 6 bases from V and 0 bases from J, the junction contained 10 bases not matched to a gene. CDR1 is MGHRA, CDR2 YSYEKL, per germline. This CDR3 comprises 17 residues. CDR3 nucleotides: TGCGCCAGCAGTCGCCAGGGGGCCGTATATAGCAATCAGCCCCAGCATTTT. This encodes CASSRQGAVYSNQPQHF.

V and J are TRBV6-5 and TRBJ2-1; tentatively, D is TRBD1 or TRBD2 (5 bases each). V was trimmed by 2 bases and J by 2 bases, leaving 7 bases between them. Germline V CDR1 and CDR2: MNHEY, SVGAGI. This CDR3 has 14 residues. CDR3 sequence (DNA): TGTGCCAGCAGTTACAGGGGACCCTACAATGAGCAGTTCTTC. It specifies CASSYRGPYNEQFF.

This sequence joins TRBV11-3 and TRBJ2-3, with TRBD2 matching over 9 bases. The CDR3 is made up of 15 amino acids. CDR1 is SGHNT, CDR2 YENEEA, per germline. The J segment lost 2 bases and the V segment lost 1 base, leaving 1 base of the junction unmatched. The CDR3 DNA reads as TGTGCCAGCAGCTTAGGCGGGGGGGCCACAGATACGCAGTATTTT. Its translation: CASSLGGGATDTQYF.

V is TRBV28 and J is TRBJ1-3; perhaps TRBD1 as D (5 bases). CDR1 and CDR2 (germline): MDHEN, SYDVKM. Deletions cut 7 bases from V and 4 bases from J, with 17 bases between. The length of the CDR3 is 15 residues. The CDR3 DNA follows: TGTGCCAGCAACCCGCCCGGCAGGGAGGGAAACACCATATATTTT. This encodes CASNPPGREGNTIYF.

The V and J genes are TRBV18 and TRBJ1-2, with D possibly being TRBD1 (6 bases). The germline CDR1 and CDR2 sequences are KGHSH and LQKENI. Trimming removed 3 bases from V and 6 bases from J, with 17 bases in between. CDR3 length equals 15 residues. The CDR3 DNA is TGTGCCAGCTCACCTCTTCACAGGGCCCAAGATGGCTACACCTTC. Protein sequence: CASSPLHRAQDGYTF.

The J gene is TRBJ2-7, the V gene TRBV6-5; TRBD1 matches 9 bases. The CDR3 runs 14 residues. Germline V gene lookup returns CDR1 MNHEY and CDR2 SVGAGI. The V segment lost 7 bases and the J segment 4 bases; nucleotides outside the gene matches: 8. CDR3 nucleotides: TGTGCCAGCAACCGCGGGACAGGGCAATACGAGCAGTACTTC. Its protein product is CASNRGTGQYEQYF.

V and J are TRBV6-1 and TRBJ2-3; TRBD2 matches at 12 bases. The CDR3 totals 16 residues. In germline, CDR1 is MNHNS, CDR2 SASEGT. Trimming at V came to 4 bases and at J to 6 bases, leaving 8 bases not matched to a gene. The CDR3 DNA follows: TGTGCCAGCAGTGGTAGACTAGCGGGAGCGTCGGATACGCAGTATTTT. Amino acids: CASSGRLAGASDTQYF.

V is TRBV10-3 and J is TRBJ1-1, with D unresolved. Germline CDR1 reads ENHRY; CDR2 reads SYGVKD. The CDR3 consists of 13 residues. Trimming removed 3 bases at V and 2 bases at J, with 7 bases between. In nucleotides, the CDR3 is TGTGCCATCAGTGACTCACCAAACACTGAAGCTTTCTTT. Protein product: CAISDSPNTEAFF.

The rearrangement joins TRBV30 to TRBJ2-1; a possible D gene is TRBD2 (5 bases). The ends were cut back, 5 bases at V and 8 bases at J, with 22 bases in the middle. The CDR3 length is 15 residues. The germline gives CDR1 GTSNPN, CDR2 SVGIG (reference sequence). CDR3 amino acids: CAWDWGVRWYDEQFF. The DNA of the CDR3 is TGTGCCTGGGACTGGGGAGTTCGTTGGTATGATGAGCAGTTCTTC.

This clone was counted only a few times. The J gene is TRBJ1-2, the V gene TRBV11-2, with 7 bases lining up with TRBD1. CDR3 size: 14 residues. Germline trimming cut 5 bases from V and 6 bases from J; bases unmatched to any gene: 9. Germline lookup yields CDR1 SGHAT and CDR2 FQNNGV. The CDR3 DNA is TGTGCCAGCAGCCCCCTGCGAGGGGGCCATGGCTACACCTTC. Translating it yields CASSPLRGGHGYTF.

This rearrangement joins TRBV18 to TRBJ2-7; 9 nucleotides agree with TRBD1. Germline CDR1 reads KGHSH; CDR2 reads LQKENI. The CDR3 contains 17 residues. V was clipped by 3 bases and J by 1 base; unmatched bases: 10. DNA of the CDR3: TGTGCCAGCTCACCGATACAGGGGGCTTCTCTTTCCTACGAGCAGTACTTC. It yields the protein CASSPIQGASLSYEQYF.

V usage is TRBV27 and J usage is TRBJ1-5, with 8 bases identical to TRBD1. The germline V gene has CDR1 MNHEY and CDR2 SMNVEV (reference sequence). Trimming at V came to 5 bases and at J to 9 bases, leaving 6 bases not matched to a gene. The length of the CDR3 is 13 residues. CDR3 DNA: TGTGCCAGCAGTCTGGACAGGGAACGGCCCCAGCATTTT. Amino acids: CASSLDRERPQHF.

The gene calls are TRBV28 and TRBJ2-6; TRBD1 aligns across 7 bases. V lost 6 bases and J lost 4; bases outside the gene matches: 6. This CDR3 has 15 amino acids. Germline CDR1 is MDHEN and CDR2 is SYDVKM. The CDR3 region has the DNA TGTGCCAGCAGCTCACAGGGGTGGGGGGCCAACGTCCTGACTTTC. As protein: CASSSQGWGANVLTF.

The chain links TRBV10-1 to TRBJ1-1; 12 nucleotides line up with TRBD1. J lost 0 bases, V lost 4 bases, and 6 bases had no gene match. Germline V gene lookup returns CDR1 WNHNN and CDR2 SYGVQD (reference sequence). The CDR3 covers 17 residues. CDR3 protein: CASSAGTGGLLNTEAFF. CDR3 nucleotide sequence: TGCGCCAGCAGTGCGGGGACAGGGGGCCTACTGAACACTGAAGCTTTCTTT.

V is TRBV7-8 and J is TRBJ1-5; a possible D gene is TRBD1 (5 bases). CDR1 is SGHVS, CDR2 FQNEAQ, per germline. With 1 base removed from V and 8 bases from J, the gap between germline ends came to 15 bases. This CDR3 spans 15 amino acids. The CDR3 DNA reads TGTGCCAGCAGCTTAGGTGGGGGTAGAGAGAAGCCCCAGCATTTT. Translating it yields CASSLGGGREKPQHF.

This clone was counted once. Other DNA sequences in the same sample also yield this CDR3. The gene calls are TRBV20-1 and TRBJ2-7; 7 bases line up with TRBD1. The CDR3 spans 11 residues. V lost 5 bases and J lost 5; bases outside the gene matches: 3. Per the germline V gene, CDR1 is DFQATT and CDR2 is SNEGSKA (reference sequence). CDR3 sequence: CSARTGDEQYF. The CDR3 DNA reads as TGCAGTGCTCGCACAGGGGACGAGCAGTACTTC.

V is TRBV10-1 and J is TRBJ2-6; D not resolved. The germline V and J ends were trimmed by 4 bases and 0 bases, with 4 bases remaining between them. The germline V gene has CDR1 WNHNN and CDR2 SYGVQD (reference sequence). CDR3 size: 14 residues. CDR3 in amino acids: CASSVGSGANVLTF. The CDR3 DNA reads TGCGCCAGCAGTGTCGGCTCTGGGGCCAACGTCCTGACTTTC.

The chain links TRBV5-1 to TRBJ1-4, with TRBD1 matching 7 bases. This CDR3 is 17 amino acids long. The germline V gene encodes CDR1 SGHRS and CDR2 YFSETQ. V shed 0 bases and J 8 bases; nucleotides not matched to a gene: 13. CDR3 loop: CASSLAPTVRGREKLFF. The CDR3 nucleotides are TGCGCCAGCAGCTTGGCCCCAACGGTCAGGGGGAGAGAAAAACTGTTTTTT. Drawing the rest from reference TRBV5-1 and TRBJ1-4, the complete variable domain is KAGVTQTPRYLIKTRGQQVTLSCSPISGHRSVSWYQQTPGQGLQFLFEYFSETQRNKGNFPGRFSGRQFSNSRSEMNVSTLELGDSALYLCASSLAPTVRGREKLFFGSGTQLSVL.

This chain links TRBV6-1 with TRBJ2-7; TRBD1 agrees at 8 bases. Germline V gene sequence: CDR1 MNHNS, CDR2 SASEGT. The trim removed 6 bases at V and 6 bases at J, leaving 4 bases unmatched. The CDR3 extends over 12 amino acids. CDR3 coding DNA: TGTGCCAGCAGCCTACAGGGGGTCGAGCAGTACTTC. Translating it yields CASSLQGVEQYF.

The J gene is TRBJ1-5, the V gene TRBV19; tentative D call: TRBD1 (6 bases). The CDR3 extends over 13 amino acids. Germline-derived CDR1 and CDR2 are LNHDA and SQIVND (reference sequence). V lost 7 bases, J lost 3 bases, and 10 bases lay in between. The CDR3 nucleotides read TGTGCCAGTAAAGGACAGCTCAATCAGCCCCAGCATTTT. The encoded protein is CASKGQLNQPQHF.

V gene TRBV6-4 combines with J gene TRBJ2-3; 7 positions agree with TRBD1. With 5 bases clipped from V and 1 base from J, the junction kept 3 bases outside the gene matches. CDR1 is MRHNA and CDR2 is SNTAGT in the germline V gene. The CDR3 extends over 14 amino acids. In DNA form, the CDR3 reads TGTGCCAGCAGTCCAACAGGGGGCACAGATACGCAGTATTTT. It codes for CASSPTGGTDTQYF.

The chain links TRBV5-4 to TRBJ2-1, with unresolved D. This CDR3 is 14 amino acids long. V lost 4 bases and J lost 6, with 14 bases in between. Germline-derived CDR1 and CDR2 are SGHNT and YYREEE (reference sequence). The CDR3 sequence is CASSQPVGLNEQFF. CDR3 sequence (DNA): TGTGCCAGCAGCCAACCAGTAGGCCTCAATGAGCAGTTCTTC.

The chain couples TRBV27 to TRBJ2-3; TRBD2 aligns across 12 bases. The germline gives CDR1 MNHEY, CDR2 SMNVEV (reference sequence). The CDR3 has 18 residues. The V gene end was trimmed by 8 bases and the J gene end by 2 bases; junction bases not matched to a gene: 14. The DNA of the CDR3 is TGTGCCAGCGGCCCCGGTGGACTAGCGGGGTTTTACACAGATACGCAGTATTTT. Amino acid sequence: CASGPGGLAGFYTDTQYF.

CDR3 nucleotide sequence: TGTGCCAGCAGAGGCAATGAGGGTGAAAAACTGTTTTTT. This encodes CASRGNEGEKLFF. This chain uses TRBV5-4 with TRBJ1-4; D remains unclear. CDR1 and CDR2 from the germline V gene are SGHNT and YYREEE (reference sequence). The CDR3 spans 13 residues. V was clipped by 5 bases and J by 7 bases, with 12 bases between them.